This TCR beta chain was observed in a study of cytomegalovirus exposure and HLA in healthy donors. About this clone itself: What it recognizes is unknown.

A multiplex PCR was run with 60 Vbeta primers and 13 Jbeta primers. TCRdb's copy holds only in-frame clones and misses some; the assay was immunoSEQ multiplex PCR. The data hold 200,000 to 250,000 clones, with over 65% observed a single time. Germline V gene sequence: CDR1 MNHEY, CDR2 SMNVEV (reference sequence). V lost 6 bases and J lost 5, with 17 bases in between. The CDR3 length is 15 residues. Study conclusions and caveats: TCR beta chain V- and J-gene trimming was linked, in a later analysis, to a missense variant in DCLRE1C. Several of the most significant clusters appeared linked to common viral pathogens, based on a later analysis. In an earlier analysis, most TCR beta V segments were productive about 87% or about 30% of the time.

The sample comprised PBMCs. The J gene is TRBJ2-1, the V gene TRBV27; weak D call: TRBD2 (5 bases). This TCR was recovered from a human donor in good health. CDR3 protein: CASRWESNEDNEQFF. CDR3 nucleotides: TGTGCCAGCAGGTGGGAGTCTAATGAGGACAATGAGCAGTTCTTC.